This T cell receptor beta chain was retrieved from a study of shared clonotypes between healthy human individuals. Study context: The plates for each donor numbered three CD4 naive, three CD4 memory, two CD8 naive and one CD8 memory.

General study results and limits: In several donors, around 5% of naive CD4 clonotypes appeared in common. Larger richness was generally estimated for naive than memory subsets.

The V end lost 1 base, the J end lost 4 bases, and 18 bases lay between the germline ends. The CDR3 loop spans 17 amino acids. CDR1 is SGHNT, CDR2 YYREEE, per germline (reference sequence). Donors included only healthy HIV-negative adults lacking recent acute infections or vaccinations. Measured with immunoSEQ multiplex PCR; TCRdb has only the in-frame clones, and not every one. In the table there are over a million clones, 65% to 80% of which are singletons. Of note for this clone: The antigen remains unidentified.

The chain links TRBV5-4 to TRBJ2-1, with D perhaps matching TRBD1 or TRBD2 (5 bases each). Sequencing was carried out using memory CD4+ T cells sorted from blood. The subset was: CD45RA-negative fraction. The sequence came from a man aged 18 to 29 in good health. The CDR3 region is CASSLMGTANRYNEQFF. In DNA form, the CDR3 reads TGTGCCAGCAGCTTGATGGGGACCGCAAACCGATACAATGAGCAGTTCTTC.